The rows below give T cell receptor beta chains drawn from one sample of a study of T-cell reconstitution after alpha-beta-depleted transplantation in children. One entry per CDR3 protein results from TCRdb running MiXCR on the PCR reads. The sample holds 450,000 to 550,000 distinct CDR3 sequences, 10% to 12% seen once. Specimen: PBMCs, mostly from graft donor cells, collected 180 days after TCRalphabeta/CD19-depleted stem cell transplant. The receptor set was obtained from a female patient aged 2-10 years who had a stem cell transplant for aplastic anemia, so the T cells may come from the graft donor. The CDR3 runs from the conserved cysteine through the conserved F or W. D genes are given only for firm matches. Rows may omit the clone size; those that give it use once, few, many or a size class.

>TRBJ2-5|.|TRBV3-1|.
TGTGCCAGCAGCCACCCGACCGGGAGTCGAGAGACCCAGTACTTC
CASSHPTGSRETQYF
>TRBJ1-3|few|TRBV4-3|.
TGCGCCAGCAGCCGCGCCCAGGGCGATACTGGAAACACCATATATTTT
CASSRAQGDTGNTIYF
>TRBJ2-4|.|TRBV20-1|.
TGCAGTGCTAGGGCATCCGGGACCCCGCGATACTTC
CSARASGTPRYF
>TRBJ2-3|few|TRBV15|.
TGTGCCACCAGCAGAGATTTTTGGCAGGGCCCAGATACGCAGTATTTT
CATSRDFWQGPDTQYF
>TRBJ1-2|many|TRBV12-3/TRBV12-4|.
TGTGCCAGCAGTTTCCCCGGACGGTTCTATGGCTACACCTTC
CASSFPGRFYGYTF
>TRBJ2-2|few|TRBV20-1|.
TGCAGTGCTAACTCTCCGAACACCGGGGAGCTGTTTTTT
CSANSPNTGELFF
>TRBJ1-6|few|TRBV18|.
TGTGCCAGCTCGACGGGCGTTGTTTCACCCCTCCACTTT
CASSTGVVSPLHF
>TRBJ2-5|.|TRBV7-2|.
TGTGCCAGCAGCCATCCTTGGCCCCATAGGTGCTGGGAGACCCAGTACTTC
CASSHPWPHRCWETQYF
>TRBJ2-7|.|TRBV29-1|.
TGCAGCGCACAGGGCCCCCTGCCCGAGCAGTACTTC
CSAQGPLPEQYF
>TRBJ1-6|few|TRBV18|TRBD1
TGTGCCAGCTCACGGACAGGGCCCAGTAATTCACCCCTCCACTTT
CASSRTGPSNSPLHF
>TRBJ2-1|.|TRBV9|.
TGTGCCAGCAGCGATAAGGACTACTCCTACAATGAGCAGTTCTTC
CASSDKDYSYNEQFF
>TRBJ2-5|few|TRBV7-9|.
TGTGCCAGCAGCAAGCGGACCAGCCAAGAGACCCAGTACTTC
CASSKRTSQETQYF
>TRBJ2-7|few|TRBV28|TRBD1
TGTGCCAGCAGTTCCTACCGGGACAGGGGCGAGCAGTACTTC
CASSSYRDRGEQYF
>TRBJ2-7|.|TRBV27|TRBD2
TGTGCCAGCAGTCCGGGGACTAGCAGCGAGCAGTACTTC
CASSPGTSSEQYF
>TRBJ2-2|.|TRBV7-3|TRBD2
TGTGCCAGCAGCCAGGGACTAGCGGGAAGCGGGGAGCTGTTTTTT
CASSQGLAGSGELFF
>TRBJ2-1|many|TRBV18|.
TGTGCCAGCAGTCCGCCAGGGTACAATGAGCAGTTCTTC
CASSPPGYNEQFF
>TRBJ2-4|.|TRBV29-1|TRBD2
TGCAGCGTTGTGGCTAGCGGGAGGCCAGACATAGCCAAAAACATTCAGTACTTC
CSVVASGRPDIAKNIQYF
>TRBJ1-2|.|TRBV10-2|.
TGCGCCAGCAGTCCCTGGACACGGGGCTACACCTTC
CASSPWTRGYTF
>TRBJ1-4|many|TRBV20-1|.
TGCAGTGCTAGAAAAGCCTCAACTAATGAAAAACTGTTTTTT
CSARKASTNEKLFF
>TRBJ2-5|many|TRBV5-1|TRBD1
TGCGCCAGCAGAATTCGGGACAGGGGAACAGAGACCCAGTACTTC
CASRIRDRGTETQYF
>TRBJ2-7|medium-sized|TRBV13|.
TGTGCCAGCAGCTCCGGGTGGACCAGCGACGAGCAGTACTTC
CASSSGWTSDEQYF
>TRBJ2-1|few|TRBV11-3|.
TGTGCCAGCAGCTTAAGGTTCCGGGCGACCTACAATGAGCAGTTCTTC
CASSLRFRATYNEQFF
>TRBJ2-2|.|TRBV19|.
TGTGCCAGTAGTTCACCGAGACTGGGGGAGACCGGGGAGCTGTTTTTT
CASSSPRLGETGELFF
>TRBJ2-7|few|TRBV7-2|.
TGTGCCAGCAGCTTAGCGGGGAGTTCAACCTACGAGCAGTACTTC
CASSLAGSSTYEQYF
>TRBJ2-5|.|TRBV20-1|TRBD2
TGCAGTGCTAGAGCTAGCGGGGGGCAAGAGACCCAGTACTTC
CSARASGGQETQYF
>TRBJ1-2|.|TRBV11-2|TRBD1
TGTGCCAGCAGCTTGGGACAGTTGGTTGACTATGGCTACACCTTC
CASSLGQLVDYGYTF
>TRBJ2-7|.|TRBV4-2|.
TGTGCCAGCAGCCAAGACACCACTGCTGCACTCAACAATGCCTACGAGCAGTACTTC
CASSQDTTAALNNAYEQYF
>TRBJ1-2|many|TRBV25-1|.
TGTGCCAGCAGTGAGCTAGGAGGGACTAACTATGGCTACACCTTC
CASSELGGTNYGYTF
>TRBJ2-3|many|TRBV5-5|.
TGTGCCAGCAGCTTGGAGCCAGGGCGGCGCACAGATACGCAGTATTTT
CASSLEPGRRTDTQYF
>TRBJ2-3|.|TRBV7-2|.
TGTGCCAGCAGCTTGAGTTTGCTAGCCCAACATACGCAGTATTTT
CASSLSLLAQHTQYF
>TRBJ2-2|many|TRBV7-8|TRBD2
TGTGCCAGCAGCTTAGCAGCGGGAGCGAACACCGGGGAGCTGTTTTTT
CASSLAAGANTGELFF
>TRBJ2-1|few|TRBV27|TRBD2
TGTGCCAGCAGTTTACTACGATTAGCGGGAGGACCCGACAGGGAGCAGTTCTTC
CASSLLRLAGGPDREQFF
>TRBJ1-1|few|TRBV20-1|.
TGCAGTGCAACAGGGTTCGCTGAAGCTTTCTTT
CSATGFAEAFF
>TRBJ2-5|few|TRBV24-1|.
TGTGCCACCAGTGATTTAGTGGAGCAAGAGACCCAGTACTTC
CATSDLVEQETQYF